These T cell receptor beta chains were read from a single sample in a study of regulatory T cells in long-lasting Graves disease. TCRdb reanalysed the multiplex PCR reads using MiXCR and keeps one entry per CDR3 protein. This table has about 340,000 distinct CDR3 sequences, about 19% appearing once. This material consisted of peripheral blood mononuclear cells (PBMCs), taken when the disease was refractory, from a patient treated with antithyroid drugs. These receptors came from a female donor with Graves disease. Both conserved end residues are part of each CDR3. The D gene is left open where the match is weak. Clone size is given for some rows only: seen once, a few or many times, or a class if the clone is expanded.

CASSSGQGGTDTQYF | TGTGCCAGCAGTTCAGGACAGGGAGGGACAGATACGCAGTATTTT | . | . | TRBJ2-3 | TRBV28
CASSRTSGGNIQYF | TGTGCCAGCAGCCGGACTAGCGGGGGGAACATTCAGTACTTC | TRBD2 | . | TRBJ2-4 | TRBV7-9
CASSYHDREGYGYTF | TGTGCCAGCAGTTATCACGACAGGGAGGGCTATGGCTACACCTTC | TRBD1 | . | TRBJ1-2 | TRBV6-2/TRBV6-3
CSAREPFSYEQYF | TGCAGTGCTAGAGAGCCTTTTTCCTACGAGCAGTACTTC | . | . | TRBJ2-7 | TRBV20-1
CASSAGTGRGNTEAFF | TGTGCCAGCAGCGCCGGGACAGGGAGGGGAAACACTGAAGCTTTCTTT | TRBD1 | many | TRBJ1-1 | TRBV11-2
CASRSTGQNVQYF | TGTGCCAGCAGATCGACCGGCCAAAACGTTCAGTACTTC | . | few | TRBJ2-4 | TRBV6-1
CASSLGRGRLETQYF | TGTGCCAGCAGCTTAGGAAGGGGGCGCTTAGAGACCCAGTACTTC | TRBD1 | . | TRBJ2-5 | TRBV11-2
CASTRLDRNSYEQYF | TGTGCCAGCACGCGTCTGGACAGAAACTCCTACGAGCAGTACTTC | . | many | TRBJ2-7 | TRBV6-1
CASSIWTGSYEQYF | TGCGCCAGCAGCATATGGACAGGGTCCTACGAGCAGTACTTC | TRBD1 | . | TRBJ2-7 | TRBV5-1
CASSESYGPLRPYEQYF | TGCGCCAGCAGTGAGTCGTATGGCCCTCTGCGACCCTACGAGCAGTACTTC | . | . | TRBJ2-7 | TRBV10-2
CSVGSSGGTGELFF | TGCAGCGTTGGGTCCAGCGGGGGTACCGGGGAGCTGTTTTTT | TRBD2 | many | TRBJ2-2 | TRBV29-1
CASSQDRNPVRGISPLHF | TGCGCCAGCAGCCAAGATCGGAATCCCGTCCGAGGAATATCACCCCTCCACTTT | . | . | TRBJ1-6 | TRBV4-3
CSARDGGMINYGYTF | TGCAGTGCTAGAGATGGGGGGATGATTAACTATGGCTACACCTTC | . | . | TRBJ1-2 | TRBV20-1
CASSLAVGYSYGYTF | TGCGCCAGCAGCTTGGCCGTGGGCTACTCCTATGGCTACACCTTC | . | many | TRBJ1-2 | TRBV5-1
CSARSDRGRRVGNQPQHF | TGCAGTGCTAGGTCGGACAGGGGGCGTCGGGTAGGCAATCAGCCCCAGCATTTT | TRBD1 | many | TRBJ1-5 | TRBV20-1
CASSAALFTEAFF | TGTGCCAGCTCTGCGGCCCTTTTCACTGAAGCTTTCTTT | . | many | TRBJ1-1 | TRBV12-3/TRBV12-4
CSARDRTGREKLFF | TGCAGTGCTAGAGATCGGACAGGGAGAGAAAAACTGTTTTTT | TRBD1 | . | TRBJ1-4 | TRBV20-1
CASSPSPGELFF | TGTGCCAGCAGCCCTTCCCCGGGGGAGCTGTTTTTT | . | few | TRBJ2-2 | TRBV5-1
CASRGTGTTEAFF | TGTGCCAGCAGAGGAACAGGGACCACTGAAGCTTTCTTT | . | . | TRBJ1-1 | TRBV27
CASSQGDRDGEKLFF | TGCGCCAGCAGCCAAGGGGACAGGGATGGGGAAAAACTGTTTTTT | TRBD1 | few | TRBJ1-4 | TRBV4-3
CASSPPVAGNYGYTF | TGTGCCAGCAGCCCCCCGGTCGCGGGGAACTATGGCTACACCTTC | . | many | TRBJ1-2 | TRBV11-2
CASSQRGDHPQHF | TGTGCCAGCAGCCAGAGAGGAGATCATCCCCAGCATTTT | . | many | TRBJ1-5 | TRBV12-3/TRBV12-4
CASSLLQGPQETQYF | TGTGCCAGCAGCTTACTTCAGGGGCCCCAAGAGACCCAGTACTTC | . | . | TRBJ2-5 | TRBV7-9
CASSDWTGGKVDPEVFF | TGTGCCAGCAGTGATTGGACAGGGGGAAAGGTGGACCCTGAAGTTTTCTTT | TRBD1 | . | TRBJ1-1 | TRBV6-1
CASSYGGRNSPLHF | TGTGCCAGCAGTTATGGGGGGCGGAATTCACCCCTCCACTTT | . | many | TRBJ1-6 | TRBV6-2/TRBV6-3
CASSEARGPQETQYF | TGTGCCAGCAGTGAAGCCCGAGGGCCGCAAGAGACCCAGTACTTC | . | many | TRBJ2-5 | TRBV6-1